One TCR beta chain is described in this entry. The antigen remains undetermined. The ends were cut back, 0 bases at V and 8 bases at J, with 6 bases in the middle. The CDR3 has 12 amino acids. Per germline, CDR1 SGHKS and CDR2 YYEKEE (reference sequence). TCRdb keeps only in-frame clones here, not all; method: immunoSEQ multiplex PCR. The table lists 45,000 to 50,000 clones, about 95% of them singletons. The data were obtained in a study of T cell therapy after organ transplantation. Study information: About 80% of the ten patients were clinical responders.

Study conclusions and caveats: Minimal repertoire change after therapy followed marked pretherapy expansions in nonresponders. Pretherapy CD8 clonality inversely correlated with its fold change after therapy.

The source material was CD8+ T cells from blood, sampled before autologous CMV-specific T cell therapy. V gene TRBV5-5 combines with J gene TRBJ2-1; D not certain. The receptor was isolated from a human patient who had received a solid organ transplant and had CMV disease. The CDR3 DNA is TGTGCCAGCAGCTTGGGGGGTTATGAGCAGTTCTTC. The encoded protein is CASSLGGYEQFF.